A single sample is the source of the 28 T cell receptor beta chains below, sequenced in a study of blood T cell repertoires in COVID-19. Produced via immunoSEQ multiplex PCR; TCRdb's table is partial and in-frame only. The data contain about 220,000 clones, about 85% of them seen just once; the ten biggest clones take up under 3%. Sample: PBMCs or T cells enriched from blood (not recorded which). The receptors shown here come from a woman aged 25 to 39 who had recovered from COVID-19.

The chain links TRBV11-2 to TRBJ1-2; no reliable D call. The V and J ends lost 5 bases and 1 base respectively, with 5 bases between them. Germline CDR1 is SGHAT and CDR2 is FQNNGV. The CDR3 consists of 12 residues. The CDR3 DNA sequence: TGTGCCAGCAGCGCGGGTAACTATGGCTACACCTTC. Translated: CASSAGNYGYTF.

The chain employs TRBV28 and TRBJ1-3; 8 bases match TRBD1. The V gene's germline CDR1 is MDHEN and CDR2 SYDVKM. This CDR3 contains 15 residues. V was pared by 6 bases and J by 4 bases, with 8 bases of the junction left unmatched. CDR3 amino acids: CASRTYQGAGNTIYF. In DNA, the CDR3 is TGTGCCAGCAGAACCTACCAGGGGGCCGGAAACACCATATATTTT.

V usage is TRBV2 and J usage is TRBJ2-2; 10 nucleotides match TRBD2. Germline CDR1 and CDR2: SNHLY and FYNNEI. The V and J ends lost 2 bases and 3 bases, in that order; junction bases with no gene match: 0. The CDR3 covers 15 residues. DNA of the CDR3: TGTGCCAGCAGTGAAAGCGGGGGGGACACCGGGGAGCTGTTTTTT. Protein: CASSESGGDTGELFF.

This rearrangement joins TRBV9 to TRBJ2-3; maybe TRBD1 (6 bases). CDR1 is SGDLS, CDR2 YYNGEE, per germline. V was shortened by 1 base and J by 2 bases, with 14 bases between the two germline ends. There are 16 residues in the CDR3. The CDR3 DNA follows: TGTGCCAGCAGCGTAAATCCCCAGGGGCACACAGATACGCAGTATTTT. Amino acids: CASSVNPQGHTDTQYF.

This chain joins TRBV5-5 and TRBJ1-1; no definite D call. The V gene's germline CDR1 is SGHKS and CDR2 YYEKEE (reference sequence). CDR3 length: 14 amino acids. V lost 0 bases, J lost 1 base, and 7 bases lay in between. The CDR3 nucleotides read TGTGCCAGCAGCTTGGCCCTCCCGAACACTGAAGCTTTCTTT. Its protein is CASSLALPNTEAFF.

The CDR3 bases are TGTGCCAGCAGCTCCACGGGGGGGTTAAAGAATTCACCCCTCCACTTT. Residues: CASSSTGGLKNSPLHF. The chain couples TRBV7-9 to TRBJ1-6; the D gene is possibly TRBD1 (5 bases). The length of the CDR3 is 16 residues. Germline-derived CDR1 and CDR2 are SEHNR and FQNEAQ (reference sequence). The V gene lost 4 bases and the J gene lost 7 bases, with 17 bases spanning the gap. The complete variable domain, with remaining parts taken from reference TRBV7-9 and TRBJ1-6, reads DTGVSQNPRHKITKRGQNVTFRCDPISEHNRLYWYRQTLGQGPEFLTYFQNEAQLEKSRLLSDRFSAERPKGSFSTLEIQRTEQGDSAMYLCASSSTGGLKNSPLHFGNGTRLTVT.

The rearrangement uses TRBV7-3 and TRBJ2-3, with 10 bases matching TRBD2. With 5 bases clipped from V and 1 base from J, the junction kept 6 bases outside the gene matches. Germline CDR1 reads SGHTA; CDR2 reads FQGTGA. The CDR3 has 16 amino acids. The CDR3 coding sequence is TGTGCCAGCAGCCGTCTAGCGGGGGACCGCACAGATACGCAGTATTTT. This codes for CASSRLAGDRTDTQYF.

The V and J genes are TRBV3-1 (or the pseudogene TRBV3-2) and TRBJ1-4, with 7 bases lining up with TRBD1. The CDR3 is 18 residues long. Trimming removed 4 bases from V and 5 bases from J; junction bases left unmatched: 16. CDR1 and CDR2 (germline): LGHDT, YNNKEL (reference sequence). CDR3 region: CASSLHHPDRRSNEKLFF. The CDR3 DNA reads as TGTGCCAGCAGCCTGCACCACCCGGACAGGCGGAGCAATGAAAAACTGTTTTTT.

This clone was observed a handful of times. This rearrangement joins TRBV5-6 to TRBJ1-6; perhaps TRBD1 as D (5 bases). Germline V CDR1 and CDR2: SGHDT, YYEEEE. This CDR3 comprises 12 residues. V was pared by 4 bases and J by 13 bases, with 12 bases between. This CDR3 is CASSLSPGPLHF. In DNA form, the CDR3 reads TGTGCCAGCAGCCTTTCCCCAGGGCCCCTCCACTTT.

The CDR3 sequence: CASSLEGTGANSPLHF. The CDR3 coding sequence is TGTGCCAGCAGCTTAGAGGGAACAGGGGCTAATTCACCCCTCCACTTT. V gene TRBV7-8 combines with J gene TRBJ1-6; 7 nucleotides match TRBD1. CDR1 and CDR2 (germline): SGHVS, FQNEAQ. Trimming took 1 base from V and 6 from J; bases not matched to a gene: 6. This CDR3 comprises 16 residues.

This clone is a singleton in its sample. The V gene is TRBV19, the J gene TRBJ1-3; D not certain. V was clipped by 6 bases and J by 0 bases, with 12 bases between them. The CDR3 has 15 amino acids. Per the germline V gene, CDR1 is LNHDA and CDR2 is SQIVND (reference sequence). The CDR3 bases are TGTGCCAGTAGCCCAGGCCGATACTCTGGAAACACCATATATTTT. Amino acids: CASSPGRYSGNTIYF.

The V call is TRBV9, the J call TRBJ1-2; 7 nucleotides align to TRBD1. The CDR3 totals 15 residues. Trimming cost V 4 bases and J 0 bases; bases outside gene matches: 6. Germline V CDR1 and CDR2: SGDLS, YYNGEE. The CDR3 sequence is CASSPGTAANYGYTF. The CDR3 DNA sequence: TGTGCCAGCAGCCCGGGGACAGCAGCTAACTATGGCTACACCTTC.

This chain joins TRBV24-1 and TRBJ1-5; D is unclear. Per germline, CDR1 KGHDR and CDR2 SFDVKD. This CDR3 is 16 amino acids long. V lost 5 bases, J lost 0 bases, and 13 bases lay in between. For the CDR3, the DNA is TGTGCCACCAGTGCCCCGCAGGTAATTAGCAATCAGCCCCAGCATTTT. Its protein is CATSAPQVISNQPQHF.

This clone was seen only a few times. CDR3 sequence reads: CASSLGTGKKLFF. CDR3 coding DNA: TGTGCCAGCAGTTTGGGGACAGGGAAAAAACTGTTTTTT. The rearrangement joins TRBV12-3 or TRBV12-4 to TRBJ1-4; 9 positions match TRBD1. This CDR3 contains 13 residues. V trimming: 3 bases; J trimming: 9 bases; junction bases outside the gene matches: 2.

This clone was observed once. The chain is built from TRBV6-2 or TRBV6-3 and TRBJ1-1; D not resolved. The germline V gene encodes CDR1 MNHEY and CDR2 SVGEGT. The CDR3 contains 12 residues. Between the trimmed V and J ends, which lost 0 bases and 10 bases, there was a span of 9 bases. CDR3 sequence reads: CASSYSEGRAFF. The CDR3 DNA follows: TGTGCCAGCAGTTACTCGGAGGGTAGAGCTTTCTTT.

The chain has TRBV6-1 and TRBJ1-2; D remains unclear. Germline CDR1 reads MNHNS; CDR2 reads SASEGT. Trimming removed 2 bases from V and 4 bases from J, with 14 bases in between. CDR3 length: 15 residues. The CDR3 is CASSENREVPYGYTF. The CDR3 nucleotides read TGTGCCAGCAGTGAAAATAGGGAGGTACCCTATGGCTACACCTTC.

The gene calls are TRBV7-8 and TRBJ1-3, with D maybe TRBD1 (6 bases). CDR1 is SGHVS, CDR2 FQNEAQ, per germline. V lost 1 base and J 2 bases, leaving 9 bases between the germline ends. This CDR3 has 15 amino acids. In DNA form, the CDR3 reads TGTGCCAGCAGCTTAGGAGACAGGCCTGGAAACACCATATATTTT. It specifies CASSLGDRPGNTIYF.

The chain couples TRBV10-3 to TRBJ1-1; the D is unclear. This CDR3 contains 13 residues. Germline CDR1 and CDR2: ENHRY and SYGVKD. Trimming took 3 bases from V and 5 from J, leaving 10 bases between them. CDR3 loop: CAISEITGTEAFF. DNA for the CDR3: TGTGCCATCAGTGAAATTACGGGGACTGAAGCTTTCTTT.

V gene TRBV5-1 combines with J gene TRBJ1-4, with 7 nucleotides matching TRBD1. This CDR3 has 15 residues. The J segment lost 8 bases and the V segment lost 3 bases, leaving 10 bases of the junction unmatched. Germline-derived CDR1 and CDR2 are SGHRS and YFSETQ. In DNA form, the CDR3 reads TGCGCCAGCAGCTCCCAACGGGACAGTTGGGAAAAACTGTTTTTT. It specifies CASSSQRDSWEKLFF.

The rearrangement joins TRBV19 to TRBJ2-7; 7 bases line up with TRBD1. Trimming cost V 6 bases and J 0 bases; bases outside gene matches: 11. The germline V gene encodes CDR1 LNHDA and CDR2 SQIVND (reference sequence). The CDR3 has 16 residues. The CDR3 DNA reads TGTGCCAGTAGAACGTCCGGGACAGTTGTCTCCTACGAGCAGTACTTC. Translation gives CASRTSGTVVSYEQYF. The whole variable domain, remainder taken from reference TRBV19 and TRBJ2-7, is DGGITQSPKYLFRKEGQNVTLSCEQNLNHDAMYWYRQDPGQGLRLIYYSQIVNDFQKGDIAEGYSVSREKKESFPLTVTSAQKNPTAFYLCASRTSGTVVSYEQYFGPGTRLTVT.

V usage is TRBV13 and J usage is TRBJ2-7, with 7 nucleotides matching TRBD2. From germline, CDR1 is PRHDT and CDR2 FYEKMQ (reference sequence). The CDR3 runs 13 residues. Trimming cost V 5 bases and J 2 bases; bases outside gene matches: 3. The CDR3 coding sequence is TGTGCCAGCAGCCGCGGACTAGCCTACGAGCAGTACTTC. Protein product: CASSRGLAYEQYF.

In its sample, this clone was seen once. CDR3 nucleotides: TGCGCCAGCAGCCAGCTCCGCGGGATAGAGGAAAAACTGTTTTTT. Protein product: CASSQLRGIEEKLFF. The chain links TRBV4-3 to TRBJ1-4; D ambiguous. Trimming cost V 3 bases and J 8 bases, with 16 bases left between them. Germline CDR1 LGHNA, CDR2 YSLEER. The CDR3 totals 15 residues.

In nucleotides, the CDR3 is TGTGCCAGCCTTTTACTAGCGGGGGGCCCAGATACGCAGTATTTT. It encodes CASLLLAGGPDTQYF. The chain has TRBV7-9 and TRBJ2-3; 12 nucleotides align to TRBD2. J was trimmed by 4 bases and V by 8 bases; bases with no gene match: 7. The CDR3 runs 15 residues. Germline V gene data show CDR1 as SEHNR and CDR2 as FQNEAQ (reference sequence).

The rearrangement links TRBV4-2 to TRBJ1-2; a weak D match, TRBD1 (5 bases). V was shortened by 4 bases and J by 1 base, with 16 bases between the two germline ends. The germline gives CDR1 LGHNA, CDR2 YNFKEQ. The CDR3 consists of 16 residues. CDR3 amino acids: CASSLPDSQSNYGYTF. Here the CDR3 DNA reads TGTGCCAGCAGCCTCCCAGACAGCCAGAGTAACTATGGCTACACCTTC.

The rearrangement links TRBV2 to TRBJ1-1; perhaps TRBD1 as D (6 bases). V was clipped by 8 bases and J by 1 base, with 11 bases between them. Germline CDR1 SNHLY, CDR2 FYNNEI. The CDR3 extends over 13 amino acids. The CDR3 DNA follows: TGTGCCAGCGGAAGGACAGAGAACACTGAAGCTTTCTTT. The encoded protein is CASGRTENTEAFF.

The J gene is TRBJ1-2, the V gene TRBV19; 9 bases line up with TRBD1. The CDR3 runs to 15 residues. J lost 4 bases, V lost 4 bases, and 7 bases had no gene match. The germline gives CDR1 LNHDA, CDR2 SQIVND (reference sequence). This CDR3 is CASSTGTGNVYGYTF. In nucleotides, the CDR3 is TGTGCCAGTAGTACCGGGACAGGGAATGTCTATGGCTACACCTTC.

The CDR3 loop reads CASSHPRSADTGELFF. In DNA form, the CDR3 reads TGTGCCAGCAGTCACCCTAGAAGCGCGGACACCGGGGAGCTGTTTTTT. The gene calls are TRBV6-2 or TRBV6-3 and TRBJ2-2; D ambiguous. CDR1 is MNHEY and CDR2 is SVGEGT in the germline V gene. This CDR3 spans 16 amino acids. V lost 5 bases and J lost 3, with 16 bases in between.

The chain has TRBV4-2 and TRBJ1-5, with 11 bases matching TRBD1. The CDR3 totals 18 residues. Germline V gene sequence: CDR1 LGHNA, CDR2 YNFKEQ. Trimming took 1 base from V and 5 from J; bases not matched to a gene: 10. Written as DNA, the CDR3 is TGTGCCAGCAGCCAAGTCTCTCCCGGGACAGGGGGGTATCAGCCCCAGCATTTT. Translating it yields CASSQVSPGTGGYQPQHF.